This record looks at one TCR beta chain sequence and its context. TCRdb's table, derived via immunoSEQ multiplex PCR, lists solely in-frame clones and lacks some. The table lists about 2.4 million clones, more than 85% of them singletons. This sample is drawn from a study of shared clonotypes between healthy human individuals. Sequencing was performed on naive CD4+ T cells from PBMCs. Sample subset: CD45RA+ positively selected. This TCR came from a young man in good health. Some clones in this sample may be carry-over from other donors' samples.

The DNA of the CDR3 is TGTGCCATCAGTCGGGACAGGCAGCCCCAGCATTTT. Encoded protein: CAISRDRQPQHF. The chain uses TRBV10-3 and TRBJ1-5, with TRBD1 identical over 8 bases. CDR1 is ENHRY, CDR2 SYGVKD, per germline. Germline trimming cut 5 bases from V and 7 bases from J; bases unmatched to any gene: 1. This CDR3 has 12 residues.